Listed below are T cell receptor beta chains from one sample, sequenced in a study of T cells in localized non-small cell lung cancer. The method was immunoSEQ multiplex PCR; TCRdb's version includes in-frame clones alone and lacks a portion of them. The sample includes nearly 25,000 clones, more than 75% of them seen just once. Here the sequenced sample was peripheral blood, taken before any cancer treatment. The receptors here all came from a male donor at least 60 years old with stage II squamous cell lung carcinoma. The CDR3 runs from the conserved cysteine through the conserved F or W. The order of the fields is D gene, J gene, CDR3 length, V gene, clone size, CDR3 DNA, CDR3 protein. The D gene is left open where the match is weak. Not every row has a clone size; where given, it reads once, few, many or a size class.

>NA|TRBJ1-6|15|TRBV6-1|NA
TGTGCCAGCAGTGAATTGCCCCAGGGCGACTCACCCCTCCACTTT
CASSELPQGDSPLHF
>NA|TRBJ1-2|14|TRBV12-2|NA
TGTGCTGGCCCGGGGATGGATCAATTCTATGGCTACACCTTC
CAGPGMDQFYGYTF
>TRBD1|TRBJ1-2|14|TRBV11-3|few
TGTGCCAGCAGAAAGGGGACAGCTGACTATGGCTACACCTTC
CASRKGTADYGYTF
>TRBD1|TRBJ2-6|18|TRBV5-6|once
TGTGCCAGCAGGGTTTTTAGGACAGGGGTGGAGGGGGCCAACGTCCTGACTTTC
CASRVFRTGVEGANVLTF
>NA|TRBJ1-4|14|TRBV6-1|NA
TGTGCCAGCAGTTTCACTCCGGCGGGTGAAAAACTGTTTTTT
CASSFTPAGEKLFF
>NA|TRBJ2-3|15|TRBV9|NA
TGTGCCAGCAGCGTATCCGTGGGTAGCACAGATACGCAGTATTTT
CASSVSVGSTDTQYF
>TRBD2|TRBJ2-3|17|TRBV30|NA
TGTGCCTGGAGTGTGTCCTTTGCGGGAGGGGGGCCAGATACGCAGTATTTT
CAWSVSFAGGGPDTQYF
>NA|TRBJ2-2|17|TRBV28|NA
TGTGCCAGCAAAGTTGGTAGCGGAAGAGCGAACACCGGGGAGCTGTTTTTT
CASKVGSGRANTGELFF
>NA|TRBJ2-7|11|TRBV29-1|few
TGCAGCGTTGAGATCCAGTACGAGCAGTACTTC
CSVEIQYEQYF
>NA|TRBJ1-4|15|TRBV19|once
NA
CASSPTSGRGEKLFF
>TRBD1|TRBJ2-1|15|TRBV19|NA
TGTGCCAGTAGTATGGGGACAGGGGCGCCCAATGAGCAGTTCTTC
CASSMGTGAPNEQFF
>NA|TRBJ1-3|17|TRBV5-6|NA
TGTGCCAGCAGCTTGGCGGCCGTACCTTTCTCTGGAAACACCATATATTTT
CASSLAAVPFSGNTIYF
>TRBD1|TRBJ2-7|14|TRBV7-2|NA
TGTGCCAGCAGCTTGGGACAGGCAGTCAACGAGCAGTACTTC
CASSLGQAVNEQYF
>TRBD2|TRBJ2-7|13|TRBV28|few
TGTGCCAGCAGGTTATCATTAGCGGGCGAGCAGTACTTC
CASRLSLAGEQYF
>TRBD2|TRBJ2-1|14|TRBV28|NA
TGTGCCAGCAGTTCCCCTAGCGGGAGCAATGAGCAGTTCTTC
CASSSPSGSNEQFF